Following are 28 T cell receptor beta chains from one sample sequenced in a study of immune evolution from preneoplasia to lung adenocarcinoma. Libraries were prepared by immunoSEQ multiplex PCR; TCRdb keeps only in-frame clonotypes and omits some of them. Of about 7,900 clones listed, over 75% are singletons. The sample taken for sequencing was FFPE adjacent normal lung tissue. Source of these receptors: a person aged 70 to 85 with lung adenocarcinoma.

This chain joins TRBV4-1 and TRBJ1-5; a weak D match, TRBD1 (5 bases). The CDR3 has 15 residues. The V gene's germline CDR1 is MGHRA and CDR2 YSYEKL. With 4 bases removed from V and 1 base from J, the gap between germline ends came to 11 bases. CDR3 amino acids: CASSRDRDSNQPQHF. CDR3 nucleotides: TGCGCCAGCAGCCGGGATCGGGACAGCAATCAGCCCCAGCATTTT.

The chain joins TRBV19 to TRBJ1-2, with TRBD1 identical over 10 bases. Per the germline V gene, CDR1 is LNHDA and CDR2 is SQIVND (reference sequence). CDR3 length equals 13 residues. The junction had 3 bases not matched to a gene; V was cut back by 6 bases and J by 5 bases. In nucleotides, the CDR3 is TGTGCCAGTAGCGGGACAGGGGTGTATGGCTACACCTTC. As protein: CASSGTGVYGYTF. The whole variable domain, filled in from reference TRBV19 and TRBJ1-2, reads DGGITQSPKYLFRKEGQNVTLSCEQNLNHDAMYWYRQDPGQGLRLIYYSQIVNDFQKGDIAEGYSVSREKKESFPLTVTSAQKNPTAFYLCASSGTGVYGYTFGSGTRLTVV.

The DNA of the CDR3 is TGTGCCAGCAGCTTAGGATCAGTAGCCCTATACCAAGAGACCCAGTACTTC. Its translation: CASSLGSVALYQETQYF. The V call is TRBV7-2, the J call TRBJ2-5; D call uncertain. The V gene's germline CDR1 is SGHTA and CDR2 FQGNSA. The V gene lost 1 base and the J gene lost 0 bases, with 15 bases spanning the gap. CDR3 length: 17 amino acids.

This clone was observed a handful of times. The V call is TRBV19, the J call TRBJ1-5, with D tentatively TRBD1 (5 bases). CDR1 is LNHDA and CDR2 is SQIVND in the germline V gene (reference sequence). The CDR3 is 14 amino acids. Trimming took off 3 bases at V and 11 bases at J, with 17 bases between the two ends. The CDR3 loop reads CASSMGRAAEAQHF. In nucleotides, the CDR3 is TGTGCCAGTAGTATGGGCAGGGCCGCGGAAGCCCAGCATTTT. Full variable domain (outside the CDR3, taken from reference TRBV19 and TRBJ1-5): DGGITQSPKYLFRKEGQNVTLSCEQNLNHDAMYWYRQDPGQGLRLIYYSQIVNDFQKGDIAEGYSVSREKKESFPLTVTSAQKNPTAFYLCASSMGRAAEAQHFGDGTRLSIL.

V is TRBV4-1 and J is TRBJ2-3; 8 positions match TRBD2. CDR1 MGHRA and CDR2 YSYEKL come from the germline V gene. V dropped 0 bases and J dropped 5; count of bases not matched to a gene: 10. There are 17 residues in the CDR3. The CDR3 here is CASSQEIRAGDIDTQYF. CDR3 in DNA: TGCGCCAGCAGCCAAGAGATTCGAGCGGGAGATATAGATACGCAGTATTTT.

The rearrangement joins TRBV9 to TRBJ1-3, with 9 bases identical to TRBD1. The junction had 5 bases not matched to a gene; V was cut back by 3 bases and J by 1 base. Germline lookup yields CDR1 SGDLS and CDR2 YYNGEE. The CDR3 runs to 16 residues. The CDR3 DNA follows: TGTGCCAGCAGCGCGGGACAGGGTTATTCTGGAAACACCATATATTTT. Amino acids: CASSAGQGYSGNTIYF.

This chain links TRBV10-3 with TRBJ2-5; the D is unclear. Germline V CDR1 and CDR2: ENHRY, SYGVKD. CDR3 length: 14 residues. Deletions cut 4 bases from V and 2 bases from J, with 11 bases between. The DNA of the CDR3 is TGTGCCATCAGTGGGACGGTAGAGCAAGAGACCCAGTACTTC. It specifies CAISGTVEQETQYF.

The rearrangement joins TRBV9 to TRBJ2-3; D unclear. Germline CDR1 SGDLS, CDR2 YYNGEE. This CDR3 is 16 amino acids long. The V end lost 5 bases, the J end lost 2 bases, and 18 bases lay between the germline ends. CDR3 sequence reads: CASSRSDGTFTDTQYF. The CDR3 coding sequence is TGTGCCAGCAGTCGTTCGGACGGTACTTTCACAGATACGCAGTATTTT.

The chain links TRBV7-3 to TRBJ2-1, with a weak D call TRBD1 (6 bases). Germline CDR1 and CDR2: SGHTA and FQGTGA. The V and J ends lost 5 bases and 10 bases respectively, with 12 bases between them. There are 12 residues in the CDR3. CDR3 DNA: TGTGCCAGCAGCCCCACAGGGAGAGAGCAGTTCTTC. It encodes CASSPTGREQFF.

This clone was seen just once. CDR3: CASSSTGTGGLIDEKLFF. CDR3 sequence (DNA): TGTGCCAGCAGTTCGACCGGGACAGGGGGGTTGATTGATGAAAAACTGTTTTTT. V and J are TRBV7-9 and TRBJ1-4, with 11 bases aligning to TRBD1. V shed 6 bases, J shed 6 bases, and the junction held 15 bases outside the gene matches. Looked up from germline, CDR1 is SEHNR and CDR2 is FQNEAQ (reference sequence). This CDR3 is built from 18 residues.

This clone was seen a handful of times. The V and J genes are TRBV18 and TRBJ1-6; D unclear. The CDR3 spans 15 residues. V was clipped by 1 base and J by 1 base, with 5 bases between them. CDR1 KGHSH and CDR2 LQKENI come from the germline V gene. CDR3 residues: CASSPQASYNSPLHF. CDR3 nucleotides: TGTGCCAGCTCACCACAGGCTTCCTATAATTCACCCCTCCACTTT.

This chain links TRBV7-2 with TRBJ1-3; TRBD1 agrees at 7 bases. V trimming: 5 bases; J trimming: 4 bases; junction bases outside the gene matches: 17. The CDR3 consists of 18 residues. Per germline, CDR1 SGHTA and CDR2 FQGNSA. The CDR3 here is CASSPDLQTGLTGNTIYF. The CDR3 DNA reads TGTGCCAGCAGCCCAGATCTCCAGACAGGGTTAACAGGAAACACCATATATTTT.

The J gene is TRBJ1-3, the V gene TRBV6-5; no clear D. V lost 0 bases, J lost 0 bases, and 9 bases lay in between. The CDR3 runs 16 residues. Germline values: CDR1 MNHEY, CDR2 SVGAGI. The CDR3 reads CASSYSRPSSGNTIYF. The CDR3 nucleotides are TGTGCCAGCAGTTACTCGAGGCCGAGCTCTGGAAACACCATATATTTT.

The CDR3 region is CASSSFTGQRNTIYF. DNA for the CDR3: TGTGCCAGCAGCTCATTCACCGGACAGCGAAACACCATATATTTT. The V call is TRBV11-2, the J call TRBJ1-3, with a weak D call TRBD1 (6 bases). Germline V gives CDR1 SGHAT, CDR2 FQNNGV. The CDR3 loop spans 15 amino acids. The germline V and J ends were trimmed by 4 bases and 5 bases, with 15 bases remaining between them. Complete variable domain (other parts from reference TRBV11-2 and TRBJ1-3): EAGVAQSPRYKIIEKRQSVAFWCNPISGHATLYWYQQILGQGPKLLIQFQNNGVVDDSQLPKDRFSAERLKGVDSTLKIQPAKLEDSAVYLCASSSFTGQRNTIYFGEGSWLTVV.

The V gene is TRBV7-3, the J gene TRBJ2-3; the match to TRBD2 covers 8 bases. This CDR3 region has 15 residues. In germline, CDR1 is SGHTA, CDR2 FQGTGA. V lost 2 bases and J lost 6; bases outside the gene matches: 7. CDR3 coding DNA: TGTGCCAGCAGCTTATCCGGGGGGGCCCAGGATACGCAGTATTTT. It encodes CASSLSGGAQDTQYF.

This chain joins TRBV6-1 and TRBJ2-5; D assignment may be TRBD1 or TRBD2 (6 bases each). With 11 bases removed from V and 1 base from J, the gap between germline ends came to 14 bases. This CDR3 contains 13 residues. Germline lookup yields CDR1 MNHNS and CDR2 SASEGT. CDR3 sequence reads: CAFQKGGQETQYF. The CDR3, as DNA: TGTGCCTTCCAGAAGGGGGGCCAAGAGACCCAGTACTTC.

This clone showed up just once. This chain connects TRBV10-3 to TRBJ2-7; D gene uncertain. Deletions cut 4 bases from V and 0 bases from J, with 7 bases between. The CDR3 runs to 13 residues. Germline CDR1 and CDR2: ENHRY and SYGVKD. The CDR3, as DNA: TGTGCCATCAGTGTCTCGAACTCCTACGAGCAGTACTTC. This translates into CAISVSNSYEQYF.

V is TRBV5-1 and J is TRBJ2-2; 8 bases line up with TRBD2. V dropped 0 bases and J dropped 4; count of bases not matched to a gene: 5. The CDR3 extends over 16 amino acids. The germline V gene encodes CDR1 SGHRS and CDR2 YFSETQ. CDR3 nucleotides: TGCGCCAGCAGCTTGGACGGGGGGGCCAGCACCGGGGAGCTGTTTTTT. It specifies CASSLDGGASTGELFF.

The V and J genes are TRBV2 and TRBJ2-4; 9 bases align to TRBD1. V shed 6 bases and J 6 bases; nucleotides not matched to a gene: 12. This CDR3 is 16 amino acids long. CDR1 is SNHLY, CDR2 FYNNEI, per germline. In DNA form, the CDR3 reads TGTGCCAGCAGACGACGGACAGGGGACGCCGGAAACATTCAGTACTTC. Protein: CASRRRTGDAGNIQYF.

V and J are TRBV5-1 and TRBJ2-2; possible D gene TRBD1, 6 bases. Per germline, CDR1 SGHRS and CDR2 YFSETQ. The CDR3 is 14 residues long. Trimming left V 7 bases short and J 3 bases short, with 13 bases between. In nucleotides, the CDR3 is TGCGCCAGCGATACAGGGTCCCACACCGGGGAGCTGTTTTTT. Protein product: CASDTGSHTGELFF.

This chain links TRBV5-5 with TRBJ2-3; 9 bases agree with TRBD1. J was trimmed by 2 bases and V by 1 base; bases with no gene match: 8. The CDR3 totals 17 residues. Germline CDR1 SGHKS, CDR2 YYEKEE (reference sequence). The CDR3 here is CASSLTWDRAHTDTQYF. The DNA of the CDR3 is TGTGCCAGCAGCTTGACTTGGGACAGGGCGCACACAGATACGCAGTATTTT.

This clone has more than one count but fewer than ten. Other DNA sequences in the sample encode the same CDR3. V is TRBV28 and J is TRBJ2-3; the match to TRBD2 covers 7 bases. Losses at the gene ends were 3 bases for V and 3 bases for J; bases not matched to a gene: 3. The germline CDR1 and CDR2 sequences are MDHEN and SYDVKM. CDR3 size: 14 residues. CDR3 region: CASSFLAGTDTQYF. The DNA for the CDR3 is TGTGCCAGCAGTTTTTTAGCGGGTACAGATACGCAGTATTTT.

CDR3 sequence (DNA): TGTGCCAGCAGGTCGGGACAGAACGAGCAGTACTTC. Its protein product is CASRSGQNEQYF. This chain joins TRBV11-2 and TRBJ2-7; 7 bases are shared with TRBD1. The ends lost 6 bases at V and 5 bases at J; junction bases unmatched: 4. The CDR3 is 12 residues long. CDR1 SGHAT and CDR2 FQNNGV come from the germline V gene. The full variable domain, completed using reference TRBV11-2 and TRBJ2-7, is EAGVAQSPRYKIIEKRQSVAFWCNPISGHATLYWYQQILGQGPKLLIQFQNNGVVDDSQLPKDRFSAERLKGVDSTLKIQPAKLEDSAVYLCASRSGQNEQYFGPGTRLTVT.

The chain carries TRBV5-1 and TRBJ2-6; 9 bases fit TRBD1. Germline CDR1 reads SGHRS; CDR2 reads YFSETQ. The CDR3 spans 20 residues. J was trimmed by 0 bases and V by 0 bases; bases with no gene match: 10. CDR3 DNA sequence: TGCGCCAGCAGCTTGGATCCCCCGGGACAGGGAGGCTCTGGGGCCAACGTCCTGACTTTC. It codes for CASSLDPPGQGGSGANVLTF.

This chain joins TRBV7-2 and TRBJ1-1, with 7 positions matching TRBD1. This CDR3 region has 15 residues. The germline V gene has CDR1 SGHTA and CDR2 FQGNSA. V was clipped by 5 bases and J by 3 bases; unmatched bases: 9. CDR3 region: CASSRRQGWDTEAFF. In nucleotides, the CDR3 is TGTGCCAGCAGCCGACGACAGGGATGGGACACTGAAGCTTTCTTT. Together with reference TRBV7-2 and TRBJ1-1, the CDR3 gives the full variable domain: GAGVSQSPSNKVTEKGKDVELRCDPISGHTALYWYRQSLGQGLEFLIYFQGNSAPDKSGLPSDRFSAERTGGSVSTLTIQRTQQEDSAVYLCASSRRQGWDTEAFFGQGTRLTVV.

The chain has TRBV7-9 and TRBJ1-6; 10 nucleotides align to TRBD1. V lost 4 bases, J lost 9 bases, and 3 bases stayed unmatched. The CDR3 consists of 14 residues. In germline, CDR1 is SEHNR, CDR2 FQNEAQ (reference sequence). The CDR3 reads CASSSTGGSSPLHF. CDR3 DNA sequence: TGTGCCAGCAGCTCGACAGGGGGCTCTTCACCCCTCCACTTT.

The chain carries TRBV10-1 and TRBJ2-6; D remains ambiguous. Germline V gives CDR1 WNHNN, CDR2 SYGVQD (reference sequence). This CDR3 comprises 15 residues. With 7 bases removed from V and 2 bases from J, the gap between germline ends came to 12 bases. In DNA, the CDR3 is TGCGCCAGCACCCTTTGTTCAGCTGGGGCCAACGTCCTGACTTTC. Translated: CASTLCSAGANVLTF.

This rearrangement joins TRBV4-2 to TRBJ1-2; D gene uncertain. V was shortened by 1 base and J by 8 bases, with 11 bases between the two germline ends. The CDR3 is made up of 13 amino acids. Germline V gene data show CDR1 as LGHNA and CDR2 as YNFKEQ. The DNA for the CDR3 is TGTGCCAGCAGCCAAGTAGGTATGGAGGGCTACACCTTC. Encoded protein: CASSQVGMEGYTF.